Listed below are T cell receptor beta chains from one sample, sequenced in a study of neurological immune-mediated disorders. TCRdb redid the calling of the 5' RACE reads with MiXCR, one entry per CDR3 protein. This sample has about 39,000 distinct CDR3 sequences, with 6.5% to 8.5% found just once. Material for sequencing was CD4+ T cells from blood. Receptor source: a man aged 50 to 60 in good health. Both conserved end residues are part of each CDR3. D genes are given only for firm matches. Clone size is not always given. Where it is, it says once, few, many or a class for expanded clones.

J,size,V,D,DNA,CDR3
TRBJ2-7,many,TRBV20-1,.,TGCACCCTTCGGGGCAGTTCCTACGAGCAGTACTTC,CTLRGSSYEQYF
TRBJ2-2,many,TRBV28,TRBD2,TGTGCCAGCAGCTCCCTGGCTAGCGGGAGGGCCTCGGTCACCGGGGAGCTGTTTTTT,CASSSLASGRASVTGELFF
TRBJ2-4,many,TRBV4-1,.,TGCGCCAGCAGCCAAGATAGCCCAGGGTGGGGCAAAAACATTCAGTACTTC,CASSQDSPGWGKNIQYF
TRBJ2-5,many,TRBV4-1,.,TGCGCCAGCAGCCAAGTTTACCTGTACCAAGAGACCCAGTACTTC,CASSQVYLYQETQYF
TRBJ2-1,many,TRBV20-1,TRBD2,TGCAGTGCTAGCCGCTCGGGGGGAGGGGTTCTTGAGCAGTTCTTC,CSASRSGGGVLEQFF
TRBJ2-3,many,TRBV4-3,TRBD2,TGCGCCAGCAGCCAAGAATGGGTCGGGAGGGCTCTTTCAGATACGCAGTATTTT,CASSQEWVGRALSDTQYF
TRBJ2-3,many,TRBV7-9,TRBD2,TGTGCCAGCAGCTTAAGCGGGATTAGCACAGATACGCAGTATTTT,CASSLSGISTDTQYF
TRBJ2-5,many,TRBV10-3,.,TGTGCCATCAGTGATCCCGGGACGGAGAGGGAGACCCAGTACTTC,CAISDPGTERETQYF
TRBJ1-2,many,TRBV27,TRBD1,TGTGCCAGCAGTTCTATTACAGGGGCCCCTCCGGGTGGCTACACCTTC,CASSSITGAPPGGYTF
TRBJ2-2,.,TRBV29-1,TRBD1,TGCAGCGTTAGGACAGGGGGTAGTGCCGGGGAGCTGTTTTTT,CSVRTGGSAGELFF
TRBJ2-3,few,TRBV7-6,.,TGTGCCAGCGCTCGCCCGAGCACAGATACGCAGTATTTT,CASARPSTDTQYF
TRBJ2-1,many,TRBV7-2,.,TGTGCCAGCAGCTGGACGACAGGAGCCCACAATGAGCAGTTCTTC,CASSWTTGAHNEQFF
TRBJ2-2,many,TRBV5-1,.,TGCGCCAGCAGCTTGGTGCAGGGGAGCACCGGGGAGCTGTTTTTT,CASSLVQGSTGELFF
TRBJ2-7,many,TRBV7-2,.,TGTGCCAGCAGCTTAGAGCTCTCAGCGAGCGAGCAGCACTTC,CASSLELSASEQHF
TRBJ1-2,many,TRBV6-2/TRBV6-3,.,TGTGCCAGCAGTTTCCAGGGGAGACTTAACTATGGCTACACCTTC,CASSFQGRLNYGYTF
TRBJ1-2,many,TRBV20-1,TRBD1,TGCAGTGCTTCGACAGGGGAAGGTGGCTACACCTTC,CSASTGEGGYTF
TRBJ2-7,.,TRBV6-2/TRBV6-3,TRBD1,TGTGCCACACTCCGGGACAGGATTGTTGGGGCCTACGAGCAGTACTTC,CATLRDRIVGAYEQYF
TRBJ1-1,many,TRBV18,.,TGTGCCAGCTCACCAAGCAGACGGAACACTGAAGCTTTCTTT,CASSPSRRNTEAFF
TRBJ2-7,many,TRBV28,.,TGTGCCAGCAGCTACGGAGGGCAAGGCGAGCAGTACTTC,CASSYGGQGEQYF
TRBJ2-3,many,TRBV11-2,.,TGTGCCAGCAGCCATGGGGAGGCAGATACGCAGTATTTT,CASSHGEADTQYF
TRBJ2-7,many,TRBV6-2/TRBV6-3,TRBD1,TGTGCCAGCAGTTACTACAGGGGACAGGGGGACGAGCAGTACTTC,CASSYYRGQGDEQYF
TRBJ2-2,few,TRBV20-1,TRBD2,TGCAGTGCCCGAGCGGGAGATGGGGGGACCGGGGAGCTGTTTTTT,CSARAGDGGTGELFF
TRBJ1-5,many,TRBV5-5,TRBD1,TGTGCCAGCAGCTTGGCGGCAGGGGGTCGCCAGCCCCAGCATTTT,CASSLAAGGRQPQHF
TRBJ2-7,many,TRBV28,TRBD1,TGTGCCAGCAACGGACAGGCCGACTCCTACGAGCAGTACTTC,CASNGQADSYEQYF
TRBJ1-5,few,TRBV15,TRBD1,TGTGCCACCAGCAGGGGACAGAGCAATCAGCCCCAGCATTTT,CATSRGQSNQPQHF
TRBJ1-2,many,TRBV5-1,.,TGCGCCAGCAGCTTCGGCGTTAACTATGGCTACACCTTC,CASSFGVNYGYTF
TRBJ2-3,many,TRBV20-1,.,TGCAGTGCCGAAGGGGCCTCTAGCACAGATACGCAGTATTTT,CSAEGASSTDTQYF
TRBJ2-1,many,TRBV20-1,.,TGCAGCCTCCGGGGCCCGAGCGCGTACAATGAGCAGTTCTTC,CSLRGPSAYNEQFF
TRBJ2-6,once,TRBV4-2,TRBD2,TGTGCCAGCAGCCCTCGACTAGCGGGAGCCGGTGGGGCCAACGTCCTGACTTTC,CASSPRLAGAGGANVLTF
TRBJ2-2,many,TRBV11-2,TRBD2,TGTGCCAGCAGCTCTCCGGGACTAGGCACGAACACCGGGGAGCTGTTTTTT,CASSSPGLGTNTGELFF
TRBJ2-7,many,TRBV10-3,.,TGTGCCATCAGTGGTGGGTACGAGCAGTACTTC,CAISGGYEQYF
TRBJ2-6,many,TRBV5-1,.,TGCGCCAGCAGCTTGGGTTCAGTTGCTGGGGCCAACGTCCTGACTTTC,CASSLGSVAGANVLTF
TRBJ2-7,many,TRBV29-1,TRBD2,TGCAGCGTGGCGGCGGGAGGCTACTACGAGCAGTACTTC,CSVAAGGYYEQYF
TRBJ2-3,many,TRBV14,TRBD2,TGTGCCAGCAGCCAAGGGCGGGAGGGCCCCCGATTT,CASSQGREGPRF
TRBJ1-1,many,TRBV5-1,.,TGCGCCAGCAGCCCAGGACAGAACACTGAAGCTTTCTTT,CASSPGQNTEAFF
TRBJ2-5,many,TRBV28,TRBD2,TGTGCCAGCAGTTCCAAAGGGACTAGCGGGAGAATGAGGAAGACCCAGTACTTC,CASSSKGTSGRMRKTQYF
TRBJ2-5,.,TRBV4-2,.,TGTGCCAGCAGCCAAGATATCGGTGAGACCCAGTACTTC,CASSQDIGETQYF
TRBJ1-1,few,TRBV9,.,TGTGCCAGCAGCGTGAGTACAGGGCTGAACACTGAAGCTTTCTTT,CASSVSTGLNTEAFF
TRBJ1-1,many,TRBV14,TRBD1,TGTGCCAGCAGCCGAACAGGGGCCACTGAAGCTTTCTTT,CASSRTGATEAFF
TRBJ2-3,many,TRBV20-1,TRBD1,TGCAGTGCCGACAGGGATATCACAGATACGCAGTATTTT,CSADRDITDTQYF
TRBJ2-5,many,TRBV28,TRBD1,TGTGCCAGCAGTTTGGGACAGCAAGAGACCCAGTACTTC,CASSLGQQETQYF
TRBJ1-2,many,TRBV28,.,TGTGCCAGCAGCCAACCGTCTGGACAGCGCCGCGCCTTC,CASSQPSGQRRAF
TRBJ1-1,many,TRBV7-2,.,TGTGCCAGCAGCCGGAAATCAGGGGTTTATGACACTGAAGCTTTCTTT,CASSRKSGVYDTEAFF
TRBJ2-3,many,TRBV20-1,.,TGCAGTGCTAGATGGTTGGATACGCAGTATTTT,CSARWLDTQYF
TRBJ2-7,many,TRBV20-1,.,TGCAGTGCTATTCATTCGGTGGACCTCCGGGACCTCTACGAGCAGTACTTC,CSAIHSVDLRDLYEQYF
TRBJ2-7,many,TRBV27,.,TGTGCCAGCAGCCACCGGGACTCACGAACCTACGAGCAGTACTTC,CASSHRDSRTYEQYF
TRBJ1-5,many,TRBV18,TRBD1,TGTGCCAGCTCACTGGGACAGGGGACAAATCAGCCCCAGCATTTT,CASSLGQGTNQPQHF
TRBJ2-3,many,TRBV29-1,TRBD1,TGCAGCGTTGACAGGGGACAGACCCCAACGGATACGCAGTATTTT,CSVDRGQTPTDTQYF
TRBJ1-1,many,TRBV7-6,TRBD1,TGTGCCAGCAGCCCAAAAGACAGGGGCACTGAAGCTTTCTTT,CASSPKDRGTEAFF
TRBJ1-3,many,TRBV9,.,TGTGCCAGCAGCGAGGGGTCCCCTGGAAACACCATATATTTT,CASSEGSPGNTIYF